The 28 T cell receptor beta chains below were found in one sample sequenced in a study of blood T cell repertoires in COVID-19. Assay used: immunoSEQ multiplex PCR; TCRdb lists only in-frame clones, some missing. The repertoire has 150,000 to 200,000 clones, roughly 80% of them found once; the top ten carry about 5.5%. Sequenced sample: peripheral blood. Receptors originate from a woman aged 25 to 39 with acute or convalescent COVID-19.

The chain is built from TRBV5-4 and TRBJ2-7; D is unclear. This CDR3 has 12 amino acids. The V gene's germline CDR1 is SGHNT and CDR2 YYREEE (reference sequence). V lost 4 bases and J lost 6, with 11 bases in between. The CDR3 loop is CASSAQWSEQYF. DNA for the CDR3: TGTGCCAGCAGCGCTCAATGGAGCGAGCAGTACTTC.

The CDR3 here is CATSDPEPGQPQHF. Here the CDR3 DNA reads TGTGCCACCAGTGACCCCGAACCGGGTCAGCCCCAGCATTTT. This chain joins TRBV24-1 and TRBJ1-5; D not certain. V lost 4 bases, J lost 6 bases, and 12 bases lay in between. The CDR3 has 14 residues. Germline assignment: CDR1 KGHDR and CDR2 SFDVKD.

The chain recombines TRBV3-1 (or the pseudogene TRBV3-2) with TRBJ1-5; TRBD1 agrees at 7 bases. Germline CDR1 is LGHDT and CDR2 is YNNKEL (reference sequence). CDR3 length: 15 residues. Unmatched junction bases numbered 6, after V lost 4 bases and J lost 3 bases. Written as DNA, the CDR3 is TGTGCCAGCAGCCCCCCGGGACAGTCCAATCAGCCCCAGCATTTT. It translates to CASSPPGQSNQPQHF.

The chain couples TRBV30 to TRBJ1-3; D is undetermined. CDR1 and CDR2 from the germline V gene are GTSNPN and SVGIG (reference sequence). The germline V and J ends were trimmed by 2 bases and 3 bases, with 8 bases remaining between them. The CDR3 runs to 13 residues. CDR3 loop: CAWSSVDGNTIYF. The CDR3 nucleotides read TGTGCCTGGAGTTCGGTCGATGGAAACACCATATATTTT.

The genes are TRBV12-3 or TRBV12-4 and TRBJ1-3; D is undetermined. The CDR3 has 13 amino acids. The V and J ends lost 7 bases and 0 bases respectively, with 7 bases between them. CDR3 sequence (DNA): TGTGCCAGCATACCGGTCTCTGGAAACACCATATATTTT. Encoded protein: CASIPVSGNTIYF.

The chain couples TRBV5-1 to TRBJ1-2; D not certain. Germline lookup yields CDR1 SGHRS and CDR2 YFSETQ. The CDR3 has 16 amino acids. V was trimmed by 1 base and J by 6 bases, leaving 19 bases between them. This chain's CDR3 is CASSLNFFASDDGYTF. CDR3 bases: TGCGCCAGCAGCTTGAATTTCTTCGCGTCCGATGATGGCTACACCTTC.

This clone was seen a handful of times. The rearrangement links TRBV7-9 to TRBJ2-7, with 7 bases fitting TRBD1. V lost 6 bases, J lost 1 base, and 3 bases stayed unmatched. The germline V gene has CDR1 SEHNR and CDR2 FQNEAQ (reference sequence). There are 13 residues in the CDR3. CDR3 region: CASRVGQSYEQYF. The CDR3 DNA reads TGTGCCAGCAGAGTGGGACAGTCCTACGAGCAGTACTTC.

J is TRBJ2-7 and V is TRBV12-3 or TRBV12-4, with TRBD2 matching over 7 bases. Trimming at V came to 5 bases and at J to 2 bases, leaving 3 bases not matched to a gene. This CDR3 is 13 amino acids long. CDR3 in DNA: TGTGCCAGCAGTAGCGGGAACACCTACGAGCAGTACTTC. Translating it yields CASSSGNTYEQYF.

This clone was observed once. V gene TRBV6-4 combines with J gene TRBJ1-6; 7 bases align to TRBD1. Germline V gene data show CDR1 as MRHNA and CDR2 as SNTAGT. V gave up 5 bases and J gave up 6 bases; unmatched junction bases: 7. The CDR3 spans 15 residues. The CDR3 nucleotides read TGTGCCAGCAGTCTGGCTAGGGACAGTAATTCACCCCTCCACTTT. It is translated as CASSLARDSNSPLHF.

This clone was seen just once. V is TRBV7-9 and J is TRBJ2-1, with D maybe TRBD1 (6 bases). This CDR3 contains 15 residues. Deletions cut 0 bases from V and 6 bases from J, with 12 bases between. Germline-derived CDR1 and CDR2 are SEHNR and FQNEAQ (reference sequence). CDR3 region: CASSLAQGKANEQFF. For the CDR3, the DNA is TGTGCCAGCAGCTTAGCACAGGGAAAGGCCAATGAGCAGTTCTTC.

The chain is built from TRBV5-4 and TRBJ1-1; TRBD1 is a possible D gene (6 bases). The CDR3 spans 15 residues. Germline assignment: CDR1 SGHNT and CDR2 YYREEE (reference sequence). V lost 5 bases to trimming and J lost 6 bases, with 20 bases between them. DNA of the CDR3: TGTGCCAGCAGGGTTGGGGGGGCACTGGACGCTGAAGCTTTCTTT. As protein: CASRVGGALDAEAFF.

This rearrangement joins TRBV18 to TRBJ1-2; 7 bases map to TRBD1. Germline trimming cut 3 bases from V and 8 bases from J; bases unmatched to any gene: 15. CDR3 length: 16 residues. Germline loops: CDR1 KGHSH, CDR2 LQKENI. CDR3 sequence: CASSPTNRGLNGGYTF. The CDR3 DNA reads TGTGCCAGCTCACCTACGAACAGGGGACTTAACGGGGGCTACACCTTC.

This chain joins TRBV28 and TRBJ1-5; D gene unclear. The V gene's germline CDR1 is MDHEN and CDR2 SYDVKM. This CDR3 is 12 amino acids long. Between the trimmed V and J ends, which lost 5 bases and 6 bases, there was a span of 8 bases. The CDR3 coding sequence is TGTGCCAGCAGTCTTTATCCTCAGCCCCAGCATTTT. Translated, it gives CASSLYPQPQHF.

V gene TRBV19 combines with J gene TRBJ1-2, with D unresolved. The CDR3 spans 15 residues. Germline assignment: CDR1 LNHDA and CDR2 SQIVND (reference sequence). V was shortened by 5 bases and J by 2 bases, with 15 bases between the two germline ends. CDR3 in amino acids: CASSSQGVLNYGYTF. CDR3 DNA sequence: TGTGCCAGTAGTTCTCAAGGCGTACTAAACTATGGCTACACCTTC. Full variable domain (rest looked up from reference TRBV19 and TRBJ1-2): DGGITQSPKYLFRKEGQNVTLSCEQNLNHDAMYWYRQDPGQGLRLIYYSQIVNDFQKGDIAEGYSVSREKKESFPLTVTSAQKNPTAFYLCASSSQGVLNYGYTFGSGTRLTVV.

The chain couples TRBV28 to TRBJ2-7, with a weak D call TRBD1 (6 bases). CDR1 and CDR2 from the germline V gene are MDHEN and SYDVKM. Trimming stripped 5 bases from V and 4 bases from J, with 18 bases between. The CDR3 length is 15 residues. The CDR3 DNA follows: TGTGCCAGCAGTAAGAATTTTGAAGGGGGATACGAGCAGTACTTC. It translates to CASSKNFEGGYEQYF.

This CDR3 reads CASSSGTSGVKTQYF. In DNA, the CDR3 is TGTGCCAGCAGCTCCGGGACTAGCGGGGTAAAGACCCAGTACTTC. The gene calls are TRBV7-2 and TRBJ2-5, with TRBD2 matching 13 bases. The J segment lost 6 bases and the V segment lost 4 bases, leaving 5 bases of the junction unmatched. The germline V gene encodes CDR1 SGHTA and CDR2 FQGNSA. The CDR3 length is 15 residues.

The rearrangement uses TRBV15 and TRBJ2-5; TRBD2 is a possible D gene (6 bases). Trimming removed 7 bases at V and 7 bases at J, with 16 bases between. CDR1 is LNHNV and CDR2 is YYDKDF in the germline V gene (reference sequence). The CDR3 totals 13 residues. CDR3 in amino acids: CATTTRRERTQYF. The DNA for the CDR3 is TGTGCCACCACCACTAGGAGGGAGAGGACCCAGTACTTC.

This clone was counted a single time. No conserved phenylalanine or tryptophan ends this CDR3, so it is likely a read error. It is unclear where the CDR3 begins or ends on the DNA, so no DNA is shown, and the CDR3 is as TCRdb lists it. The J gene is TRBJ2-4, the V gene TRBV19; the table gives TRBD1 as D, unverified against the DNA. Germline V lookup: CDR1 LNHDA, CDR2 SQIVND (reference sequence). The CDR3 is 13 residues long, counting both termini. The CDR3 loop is CASSLSYGTPLYL.

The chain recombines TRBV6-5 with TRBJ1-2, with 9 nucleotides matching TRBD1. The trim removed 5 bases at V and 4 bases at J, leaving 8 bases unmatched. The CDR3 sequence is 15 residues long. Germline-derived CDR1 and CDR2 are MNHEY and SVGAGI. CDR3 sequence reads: CASSRGGQGTYGYTF. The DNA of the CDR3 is TGTGCCAGCAGTCGCGGCGGACAGGGGACCTATGGCTACACCTTC.

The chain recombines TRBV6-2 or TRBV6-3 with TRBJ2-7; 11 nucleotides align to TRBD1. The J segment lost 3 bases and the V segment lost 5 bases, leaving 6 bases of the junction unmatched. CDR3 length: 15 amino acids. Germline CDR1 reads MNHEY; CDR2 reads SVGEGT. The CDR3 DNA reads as TGTGCCAGCAGTCGAGCCGGGACAGGGGGCTACGAGCAGTACTTC. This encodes CASSRAGTGGYEQYF.

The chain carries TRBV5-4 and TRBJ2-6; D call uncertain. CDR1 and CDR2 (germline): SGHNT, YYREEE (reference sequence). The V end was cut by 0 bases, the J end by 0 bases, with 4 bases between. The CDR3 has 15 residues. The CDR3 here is CASSLVHSGANVLTF. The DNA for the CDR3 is TGTGCCAGCAGCTTGGTACACTCTGGGGCCAACGTCCTGACTTTC.

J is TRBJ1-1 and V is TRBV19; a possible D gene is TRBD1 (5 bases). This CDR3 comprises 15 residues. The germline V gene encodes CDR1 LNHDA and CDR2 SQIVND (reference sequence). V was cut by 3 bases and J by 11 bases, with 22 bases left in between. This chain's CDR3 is CASSIRPGLVGDAFF. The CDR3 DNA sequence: TGTGCCAGTAGTATCCGCCCAGGGTTGGTAGGTGACGCTTTCTTT.

The CDR3 sequence: CASSFQTGVRTEAFF. DNA of the CDR3: TGTGCCAGCAGCTTCCAGACAGGGGTTCGGACTGAAGCTTTCTTT. V usage is TRBV5-6 and J usage is TRBJ1-1; 8 bases fit TRBD1. J was trimmed by 5 bases and V by 2 bases; bases with no gene match: 8. Germline CDR1 is SGHDT and CDR2 is YYEEEE. The CDR3 has 15 residues.

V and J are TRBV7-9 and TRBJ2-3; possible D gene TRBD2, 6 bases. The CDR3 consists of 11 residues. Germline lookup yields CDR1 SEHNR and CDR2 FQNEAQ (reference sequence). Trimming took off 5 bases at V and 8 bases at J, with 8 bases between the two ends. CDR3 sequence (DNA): TGTGCCAGCAGCCCCGGGGGTACGCAGTATTTT. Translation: CASSPGGTQYF. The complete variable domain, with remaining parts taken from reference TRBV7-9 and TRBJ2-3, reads DTGVSQNPRHKITKRGQNVTFRCDPISEHNRLYWYRQTLGQGPEFLTYFQNEAQLEKSRLLSDRFSAERPKGSFSTLEIQRTEQGDSAMYLCASSPGGTQYFGPGTRLTVL.

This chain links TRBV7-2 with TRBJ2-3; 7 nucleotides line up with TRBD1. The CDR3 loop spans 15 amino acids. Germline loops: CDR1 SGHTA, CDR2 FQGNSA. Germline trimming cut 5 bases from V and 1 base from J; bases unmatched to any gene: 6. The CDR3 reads CASSPDRAGTDTQYF. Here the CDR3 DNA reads TGTGCCAGCAGCCCCGACAGGGCCGGCACAGATACGCAGTATTTT. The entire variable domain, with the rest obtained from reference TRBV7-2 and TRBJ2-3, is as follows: GAGVSQSPSNKVTEKGKDVELRCDPISGHTALYWYRQSLGQGLEFLIYFQGNSAPDKSGLPSDRFSAERTGGSVSTLTIQRTQQEDSAVYLCASSPDRAGTDTQYFGPGTRLTVL.

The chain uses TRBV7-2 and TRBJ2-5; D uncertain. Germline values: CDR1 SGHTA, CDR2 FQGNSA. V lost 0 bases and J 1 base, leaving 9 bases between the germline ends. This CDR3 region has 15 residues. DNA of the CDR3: TGTGCCAGCAGCTTAGCGCTGGCTAGCCAAGAGACCCAGTACTTC. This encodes CASSLALASQETQYF.

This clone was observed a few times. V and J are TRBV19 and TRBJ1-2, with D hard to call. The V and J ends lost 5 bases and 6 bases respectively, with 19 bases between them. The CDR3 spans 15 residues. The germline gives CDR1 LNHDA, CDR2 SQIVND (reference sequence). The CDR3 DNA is TGTGCCAGTAGTTCGGGGATCGGTGGGGTCAATGGCTACACCTTC. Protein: CASSSGIGGVNGYTF.

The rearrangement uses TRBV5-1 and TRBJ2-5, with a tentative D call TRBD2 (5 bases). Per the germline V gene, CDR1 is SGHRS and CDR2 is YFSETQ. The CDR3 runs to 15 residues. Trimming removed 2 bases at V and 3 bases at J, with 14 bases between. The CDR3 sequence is CASSFVGVREETQYF. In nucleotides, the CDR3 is TGCGCCAGCAGCTTTGTCGGGGTTAGGGAAGAGACCCAGTACTTC.